Described below is a single TCR beta chain sequence and its context. Per the study methods: From reference gene primer amplification, estimates of nucleated cell counts were derived. Only in-frame clones appear in the TCRdb table, and some are missing; sequencing was by immunoSEQ multiplex PCR. That table is the source of V, J and clone size, and D and trimming were worked out from the DNA. Among 130,000 or so clones listed, about 86% were seen once. The data stem from a study of blood T cell repertoires in COVID-19. Study as a whole: Acute and convalescent COVID-19 samples came from the United States, Italy and Spain. PBMCs, B-cell-depleted T cells, or T cells were the source of the cDNA or gDNA that made up the material.

Sample: peripheral blood. The TCR originated in a woman aged 45-60 years who had recovered from COVID-19.

The CDR3 DNA reads as TGTGCCAGCAGAGAGACTAGCAAGTCCTACGAGCAGTACTTC. This gives the protein CASRETSKSYEQYF. The chain joins TRBV6-6 to TRBJ2-7, with 7 bases identical to TRBD2. The V gene's germline CDR1 is MNHNY and CDR2 SVGAGI (reference sequence). This CDR3 spans 14 amino acids. The V segment lost 6 bases and the J segment 1 base; nucleotides outside the gene matches: 6.